The clone carrying this TCR beta chain was counted once. This entry is derived from a study of CD8 T cells in Susac syndrome. Sequencing of TCR beta was performed on blood CD8+ and CD4+ T cells. The multiple sclerosis controls were treatment-naive patients, and their relapsing-remitting disease was stable or active. CD8+ and CD4+ T cells were negatively isolated; TEMRA cells were FACS-enriched. Reverse transcription of about 0.45 to 1 ug RNA used random hexamers. It was immunoSEQ multiplex PCR that amplified TCR beta CDR3 across 54 Vbeta and 13 Jbeta. Via MiXCR, TCRdb re-called the immunoSEQ multiplex PCR reads, giving one row per CDR3 protein. This table has approximately 150,000 distinct CDR3 sequences, under 95% appearing once. CDR1 is SGHNT, CDR2 YYREEE, per germline (reference sequence). This CDR3 comprises 17 residues. After removal of 0 bases from V and 2 bases from J, the junction contained 8 bases not matched to a gene.

This TCR was sampled from a human donor with multiple sclerosis. The gene calls are TRBV5-4 and TRBJ2-1, with 7 bases fitting TRBD2. Sequencing was performed on CD4+ T cells from PBMCs. CDR3 sequence (DNA): TGTGCCAGCAGCTTGGGGGGAGCGGGAATGCCCTACAATGAGCAGTTCTTC. Its protein is CASSLGGAGMPYNEQFF.